These 8 T cell receptor beta chains came from one sample sequenced in a study of shared clonotypes between healthy human individuals. Clones were sequenced by immunoSEQ multiplex PCR, and TCRdb holds only the in-frame ones, with some missing. Of over a million clones in the sample, approximately 80% were seen once. Source material: memory CD4+ T cells from PBMCs. Subset given: CD45RA-negative fraction. These receptors were obtained from a man younger than 30 in good health. Some clones in this sample may be carry-over from other donors' samples.

The V gene is TRBV19, the J gene TRBJ1-1, with 7 bases lining up with TRBD1. This CDR3 spans 16 amino acids. The germline gives CDR1 LNHDA, CDR2 SQIVND (reference sequence). Germline trimming cut 5 bases from V and 4 bases from J; bases unmatched to any gene: 13. The CDR3 DNA follows: TGTGCCAGTAGTCGGGAGGGGGCCTTTATCCCCACTGAAGCTTTCTTT. Its translation is CASSREGAFIPTEAFF.

The J gene is TRBJ2-5, the V gene TRBV7-9, with 7 positions matching TRBD1. Germline trimming cut 4 bases from V and 2 bases from J; bases unmatched to any gene: 4. CDR3 length equals 14 residues. CDR1 and CDR2 from the germline V gene are SEHNR and FQNEAQ (reference sequence). CDR3 in DNA: TGTGCCAGCAGCTCCCTGGGACAGCAAGAGACCCAGTACTTC. Translating it yields CASSSLGQQETQYF.

This rearrangement joins TRBV6-6 to TRBJ2-1, with D unclear. CDR3 length: 14 amino acids. V lost 4 bases and J lost 4, with 11 bases in between. Germline-derived CDR1 and CDR2 are MNHNY and SVGAGI (reference sequence). This chain's CDR3 is CASSFRGRYNEQFF. The DNA for the CDR3 is TGTGCCAGCAGTTTCCGCGGACGGTACAATGAGCAGTTCTTC.

The chain recombines TRBV30 with TRBJ2-5; D may correspond to TRBD1 or TRBD2 (5 bases each). This CDR3 has 13 amino acids. From germline, CDR1 is GTSNPN and CDR2 SVGIG (reference sequence). CDR3 bases: TGTGCTTGGGCTCCTCGAGAGGGGACGACCCAGTACTTC. Protein: CAWAPREGTTQYF.

The V gene is TRBV6-6, the J gene TRBJ2-7; D might be TRBD2 (5 bases). The CDR3 extends over 14 amino acids. With 6 bases removed from V and 2 bases from J, the gap between germline ends came to 14 bases. Germline lookup yields CDR1 MNHNY and CDR2 SVGAGI (reference sequence). CDR3 sequence: CASRDGGYAYEQYF. For the CDR3, the DNA is TGTGCCAGCAGGGACGGCGGGTACGCCTACGAGCAGTACTTC.

This clone was counted many times. The sample has other DNA sequences that encode this CDR3 too. The genes are TRBV5-1 and TRBJ1-5; perhaps TRBD1 as D (6 bases). Per germline, CDR1 SGHRS and CDR2 YFSETQ. V gave up 4 bases and J gave up 0 bases, with 11 bases separating them. This CDR3 comprises 15 residues. CDR3 in DNA: TGCGCCAGCAGCCTGGAGGGGGATAGCAATCAGCCCCAGCATTTT. This translates into CASSLEGDSNQPQHF.

The chain has TRBV30 and TRBJ2-1, with unresolved D. The CDR3 sequence is 14 residues long. From germline, CDR1 is GTSNPN and CDR2 SVGIG (reference sequence). V shed 0 bases and J shed 5 bases, with 11 bases lying between them. The CDR3 sequence is CAWSVGYPHNEQFF. The DNA for the CDR3 is TGTGCCTGGAGTGTGGGCTACCCACACAATGAGCAGTTCTTC.

The table lists this clone with a few counts. This chain joins TRBV7-9 and TRBJ1-2; 7 bases fit TRBD1. After removal of 6 bases from V and 4 bases from J, the junction contained 8 bases not matched to a gene. Germline CDR1 is SEHNR and CDR2 is FQNEAQ (reference sequence). This CDR3 spans 14 amino acids. DNA of the CDR3: TGTGCCAGCAGTTCCGCAGGGGGTGGCTATGGCTACACCTTC. Translating it yields CASSSAGGGYGYTF.